This T cell receptor beta chain was captured by sequencing in a study of shared clonotypes between healthy human individuals. Assay used: immunoSEQ multiplex PCR; TCRdb lists only in-frame clones, some missing. Of 900,000 to 1,200,000 clones listed, approximately 80% are singletons. Trimming removed 5 bases from V and 8 bases from J; junction bases left unmatched: 7. The length of the CDR3 is 15 residues. Germline V gene data show CDR1 as KGHSH and CDR2 as LQKENI. Sequencing was done on a sample of memory CD4+ T cells from PBMCs. This sample's subset: CD45RA-negative fraction. The chain joins TRBV18 to TRBJ2-1, with 12 bases identical to TRBD2. This clonotype originated in a man younger than 30 in good health. Some clones in this sample may be carry-over from other donors' samples. Here the CDR3 reads CASSSTSGRSYEQFF. In DNA form, the CDR3 reads TGTGCCAGCTCAAGCACTAGCGGGAGGTCTTATGAGCAGTTCTTC.